The 27 T cell receptor beta chains presented below share a single source sample, sequenced in a study of spatial heterogeneity in lung cancer. Time point indicated: blood at routine non-recurrence follow-up after resection. Sequencing covered unsorted whole RNA taken from tumor, nontumor lung or frozen PBMC. TCRdb re-derived calls from the 5' RACE reads in MiXCR, one entry per CDR3 protein. The sample consists of roughly 120,000 distinct CDR3 sequences, more than 10% of them appearing once. The sample was PBMCs, taken at follow-up. These receptor sequences come from a male donor with early-stage non-small cell lung cancer.

The genes are TRBV6-6 and TRBJ2-7; D possibly corresponds to TRBD2 (6 bases). This CDR3 has 13 residues. The germline V gene encodes CDR1 MNHNY and CDR2 SVGAGI (reference sequence). With 5 bases removed from V and 3 bases from J, the gap between germline ends came to 11 bases. This CDR3 reads CASSLATHYEQYF. In DNA, the CDR3 is TGTGCCAGCAGTCTAGCGACTCACTACGAGCAGTACTTC.

This clonotype was detected ten times or more. This chain links TRBV7-2 with TRBJ2-7; D ambiguous. V lost 5 bases, J lost 4 bases, and 27 bases lay in between. CDR3 length: 18 residues. The germline CDR1 and CDR2 sequences are SGHTA and FQGNSA. Here the CDR3 reads CASSILPFVETHLYEQYF. Written as DNA, the CDR3 is TGTGCCAGCAGCATATTACCCTTCGTGGAGACGCACTTGTACGAGCAGTACTTC.

The chain is built from TRBV7-8 and TRBJ2-4; the match to TRBD1 covers 7 bases. CDR1 and CDR2 (germline): SGHVS, FQNEAQ. The CDR3 has 15 residues. V was clipped by 6 bases and J by 1 base; unmatched bases: 6. The chain's CDR3 is CASSFGQVAKNIQYF. The DNA of the CDR3 is TGTGCCAGCAGTTTTGGACAGGTGGCCAAAAACATTCAGTACTTC.

The rearrangement links TRBV5-1 to TRBJ2-2; the D gene is possibly TRBD1 (5 bases). The CDR3 sequence is 15 residues long. CDR1 and CDR2 (germline): SGHRS, YFSETQ. Trimming shortened V by 2 bases and J by 2 bases, and 10 bases separated the two germline ends. The CDR3 loop reads CASSLRQGNTGELFF. Written as DNA, the CDR3 is TGCGCCAGCAGCTTAAGGCAGGGTAACACCGGGGAGCTGTTTTTT.

The chain links TRBV7-9 to TRBJ1-6; D possibly corresponds to TRBD1 (5 bases). The CDR3 is 12 amino acids. CDR1 and CDR2 (germline): SEHNR, FQNEAQ (reference sequence). With 5 bases removed from V and 10 bases from J, the gap between germline ends came to 9 bases. The chain's CDR3 is CASSPWGSPLHF. In DNA, the CDR3 is TGTGCCAGCAGCCCTTGGGGCTCACCCCTCCACTTT. Complete variable domain (other parts from reference TRBV7-9 and TRBJ1-6): DTGVSQNPRHKITKRGQNVTFRCDPISEHNRLYWYRQTLGQGPEFLTYFQNEAQLEKSRLLSDRFSAERPKGSFSTLEIQRTEQGDSAMYLCASSPWGSPLHFGNGTRLTVT.

This clonotype was observed a few times. CDR3 sequence reads: CASSLWRTEAFF. CDR3 nucleotide sequence: TGTGCCAGCAGCTTGTGGAGGACTGAAGCTTTCTTT. The chain has TRBV5-6 and TRBJ1-1; D gene unclear. This CDR3 is 12 amino acids long. Germline V gives CDR1 SGHDT, CDR2 YYEEEE. The germline V and J ends were trimmed by 1 base and 5 bases, with 6 bases remaining between them.

This clonotype was detected only a few times. The chain joins TRBV4-3 to TRBJ1-1; a possible D gene is TRBD1 (6 bases). The V gene lost 0 bases and the J gene lost 6 bases, with 8 bases spanning the gap. Germline CDR1 LGHNA, CDR2 YSLEER. This CDR3 has 13 residues. This CDR3 reads CASSQEYRAEAFF. CDR3 coding DNA: TGCGCCAGCAGCCAAGAGTACAGGGCTGAAGCTTTCTTT.

This clonotype was seen a handful of times. This chain uses TRBV5-5 with TRBJ1-6; D is unresolved. Deletions cut 0 bases from V and 6 bases from J, with 13 bases between. Germline-derived CDR1 and CDR2 are SGHKS and YYEKEE (reference sequence). The CDR3 length is 16 residues. CDR3 residues: CASSLEEGGSNSPLHF. The CDR3 nucleotides are TGTGCCAGCAGCTTGGAGGAGGGTGGGAGTAATTCACCCCTCCACTTT.

This clonotype came up many times. The chain is built from TRBV28 and TRBJ2-1; TRBD2 is a possible D gene (6 bases). With 2 bases removed from V and 2 bases from J, the gap between germline ends came to 10 bases. Germline V gene lookup returns CDR1 MDHEN and CDR2 SYDVKM. CDR3 length: 15 amino acids. CDR3 nucleotides: TGTGCCAGCAGTTTAACAGCGGGCGCCTACAATGAGCAGTTCTTC. Its protein is CASSLTAGAYNEQFF.

The table lists this clonotype with many counts. The gene calls are TRBV20-1 and TRBJ1-1; D possibly corresponds to TRBD1 (5 bases). Between the trimmed V and J ends, which lost 2 bases and 0 bases, there was a span of 10 bases. The CDR3 length is 14 residues. The germline gives CDR1 DFQATT, CDR2 SNEGSKA (reference sequence). The CDR3 DNA is TGCAGTGCTAGAAAGGGCAGGGTGAACACTGAAGCTTTCTTT. Protein: CSARKGRVNTEAFF.

This clonotype was counted at least ten times. The chain's CDR3 is CASSLKGAYGYTF. CDR3 bases: TGTGCCAGCAGTTTAAAGGGGGCCTATGGCTACACCTTC. V gene TRBV27 combines with J gene TRBJ1-2; 7 bases map to TRBD1. Trimming cost V 2 bases and J 4 bases; bases outside gene matches: 1. Germline CDR1 reads MNHEY; CDR2 reads SMNVEV (reference sequence). The CDR3 length is 13 residues.

Written as DNA, the CDR3 is TGTGCCAGCAGTGAGTCCAGCGGGGGGGCAAGCACAGATACGCAGTATTTT. Translated, it gives CASSESSGGASTDTQYF. The genes are TRBV6-1 and TRBJ2-3; 10 bases match TRBD2. After removal of 3 bases from V and 0 bases from J, the junction contained 6 bases not matched to a gene. Germline V gene data show CDR1 as MNHNS and CDR2 as SASEGT. The length of the CDR3 is 17 residues.

The chain has TRBV6-2 or TRBV6-3 and TRBJ1-2; D is possibly TRBD1 (5 bases). CDR1 MNHEY and CDR2 SVGEGT come from the germline V gene. V was cut by 6 bases and J by 1 base, with 15 bases left in between. The CDR3 extends over 15 amino acids. The CDR3 region is CASSSGTANNYGYTF. CDR3 coding DNA: TGTGCCAGCAGCTCCGGGACCGCGAATAACTATGGCTACACCTTC.

This clonotype was seen repeatedly, ten times or more. The chain carries TRBV4-3 and TRBJ2-4; 11 positions agree with TRBD2. CDR1 and CDR2 from the germline V gene are LGHNA and YSLEER. The CDR3 is made up of 18 amino acids. The J segment lost 3 bases and the V segment lost 0 bases, leaving 7 bases of the junction unmatched. The chain's CDR3 is CASSQEDSGGAGKNIQYF. CDR3 DNA: TGCGCCAGCAGCCAAGAGGATAGCGGGGGGGCTGGCAAAAACATTCAGTACTTC.

The rearrangement joins TRBV10-2 to TRBJ2-1, with no clear D. The V gene's germline CDR1 is WSHSY and CDR2 SAAADI. V was pared by 3 bases and J by 3 bases, with 9 bases between. The CDR3 covers 14 residues. The CDR3, as DNA: TGCGCCAGCAGTGATAGATTCATCTACAATGAGCAGTTCTTC. Its protein is CASSDRFIYNEQFF.

This clonotype has a handful of counts. The chain is built from TRBV24-1 and TRBJ2-5, with D perhaps TRBD2 (6 bases). The CDR3 covers 14 residues. The germline gives CDR1 KGHDR, CDR2 SFDVKD. Trimming left V 0 bases short and J 5 bases short, with 9 bases between. The CDR3 loop is CATSDLWRGETQYF. As DNA, the CDR3 is TGTGCCACCAGTGATTTGTGGAGGGGCGAGACCCAGTACTTC.

This rearrangement joins TRBV5-1 to TRBJ1-1, with D unresolved. The CDR3 length is 16 residues. V was clipped by 0 bases and J by 3 bases, with 15 bases between them. CDR1 is SGHRS and CDR2 is YFSETQ in the germline V gene. The CDR3 sequence: CASSLGAQREYTEAFF. The CDR3 coding sequence is TGCGCCAGCAGCTTGGGGGCACAAAGGGAGTACACTGAAGCTTTCTTT. The entire variable domain, with the rest obtained from reference TRBV5-1 and TRBJ1-1, is as follows: KAGVTQTPRYLIKTRGQQVTLSCSPISGHRSVSWYQQTPGQGLQFLFEYFSETQRNKGNFPGRFSGRQFSNSRSEMNVSTLELGDSALYLCASSLGAQREYTEAFFGQGTRLTVV.

The chain couples TRBV7-9 to TRBJ1-2, with a possible D match to TRBD1 (5 bases). The CDR3 length is 14 residues. Germline CDR1 SEHNR, CDR2 FQNEAQ (reference sequence). V lost 5 bases to trimming and J lost 2 bases, with 12 bases between them. The CDR3 DNA follows: TGTGCCAGCAGCCCGCGGAGGGGAAACTATGGCTACACCTTC. Translation gives CASSPRRGNYGYTF.

This clonotype was seen a handful of times. This chain links TRBV20-1 with TRBJ2-3; D is perhaps TRBD2 (6 bases). The V end lost 0 bases, the J end lost 6 bases, and 13 bases lay between the germline ends. The germline V gene encodes CDR1 DFQATT and CDR2 SNEGSKA (reference sequence). The CDR3 spans 14 residues. CDR3 DNA: TGCAGTGCTAGAGAGTCGGTAGGAGGGGATACGCAGTATTTT. It translates to CSARESVGGDTQYF.

This clonotype was observed many times. The V call is TRBV29-1, the J call TRBJ2-7; the D gene is possibly TRBD1 (5 bases). The CDR3 extends over 14 amino acids. CDR1 is SQVTM, CDR2 ANQGSEA, per germline. V was pared by 6 bases and J by 4 bases, with 19 bases between. The CDR3 nucleotides are TGCAGCGTGGGGCGCCCCGGTCCTCTTTACGAGCAGTACTTC. Translated: CSVGRPGPLYEQYF.

This clonotype was seen more than once but under ten times. The rearrangement joins TRBV3-1 to TRBJ1-6; D gene uncertain. Germline CDR1 LGHDT, CDR2 YNNKEL (reference sequence). V was pared by 1 base and J by 5 bases, with 9 bases between. There are 15 residues in the CDR3. The CDR3 region has the DNA TGTGCCAGCAGCCAAGGCACGTCGAATAATTCACCCCTCCACTTT. Amino acid sequence: CASSQGTSNNSPLHF.

This clonotype has a count of ten or more. V is TRBV7-9 and J is TRBJ2-2; no clear D. The germline CDR1 and CDR2 sequences are SEHNR and FQNEAQ (reference sequence). The V end lost 2 bases, the J end lost 7 bases, and 5 bases lay between the germline ends. CDR3 size: 12 residues. This chain's CDR3 is CASSLTIGELFF. The CDR3 DNA reads as TGTGCCAGCAGCTTAACTATCGGGGAGCTGTTTTTT.

At least ten counts were recorded for this clonotype. CDR3 coding DNA: TGTGCCAGCAGCGGGAGCGGGGGGCCCTATGGCTACACCTTC. Its translation is CASSGSGGPYGYTF. V gene TRBV13 combines with J gene TRBJ1-2; tentatively, D is TRBD1 (6 bases). Germline CDR1 PRHDT, CDR2 FYEKMQ (reference sequence). The CDR3 is made up of 14 amino acids. Trimming cost V 5 bases and J 4 bases, with 14 bases left between them.

This clonotype was seen only a few times. This sequence joins TRBV5-1 and TRBJ2-7; 11 bases map to TRBD1. Germline V gives CDR1 SGHRS, CDR2 YFSETQ. The CDR3 has 15 residues. V was clipped by 6 bases and J by 0 bases; unmatched bases: 5. Here the CDR3 DNA reads TGCGCCAGCAACCCGGGACAGGGGGTCTCCTACGAGCAGTACTTC. It codes for CASNPGQGVSYEQYF.

The rearrangement links TRBV7-4 to TRBJ1-6, with 7 bases matching TRBD1. The CDR3 has 11 residues. The germline CDR1 and CDR2 sequences are SGHVT and SQSDAQ. V was pared by 4 bases and J by 19 bases, with 7 bases of the junction left unmatched. The CDR3 nucleotides read TGTGCCAGCAGCTCGTCATGGACAGGACACTTT. It codes for CASSSSWTGHF.

J is TRBJ1-4 and V is TRBV15; maybe TRBD1 (5 bases). The CDR3 totals 15 residues. Germline values: CDR1 LNHNV, CDR2 YYDKDF (reference sequence). V was shortened by 0 bases and J by 7 bases, with 12 bases between the two germline ends. DNA of the CDR3: TGTGCCACCAGCAGAGATTATTCGGGGGGTGAAAAACTGTTTTTT. Translating it yields CATSRDYSGGEKLFF.

This clonotype was recorded many times. This chain connects TRBV7-2 to TRBJ1-1; D ambiguous. In germline, CDR1 is SGHTA, CDR2 FQGNSA. This CDR3 is 13 amino acids long. Trimming removed 6 bases from V and 4 bases from J, with 12 bases in between. The CDR3 loop is CASRRGKGTEAFF. The CDR3 coding sequence is TGTGCCAGCAGGCGAGGGAAAGGCACTGAAGCTTTCTTT.